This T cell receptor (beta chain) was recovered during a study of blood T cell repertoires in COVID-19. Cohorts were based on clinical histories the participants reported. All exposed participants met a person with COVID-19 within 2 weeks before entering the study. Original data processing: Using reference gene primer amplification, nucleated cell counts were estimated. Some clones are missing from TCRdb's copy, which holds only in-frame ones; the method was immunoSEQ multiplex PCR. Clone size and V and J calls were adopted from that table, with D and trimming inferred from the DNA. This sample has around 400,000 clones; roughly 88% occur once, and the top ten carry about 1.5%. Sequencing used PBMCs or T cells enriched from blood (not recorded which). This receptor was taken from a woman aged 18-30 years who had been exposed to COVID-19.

CDR3 DNA sequence: TGTGCCAGCAGCCTTATGTCCCGGGACAGGGGATTCGGAAACACCATATATTTT. This sequence encodes CASSLMSRDRGFGNTIYF. V is TRBV3-1 (or the pseudogene TRBV3-2) and J is TRBJ1-3; 10 nucleotides line up with TRBD1. Germline V lookup: CDR1 LGHDT, CDR2 YNNKEL (reference sequence). The CDR3 length is 18 residues. The J segment lost 4 bases and the V segment lost 4 bases, leaving 13 bases of the junction unmatched.